This T cell receptor beta chain was captured by sequencing in a study of cytomegalovirus exposure and HLA in healthy donors. Regarding this clone: Its antigen is undetermined.

Germline V gene sequence: CDR1 ENHRY, CDR2 SYGVKD. CDR3 length equals 15 residues. The V and J ends lost 0 bases and 5 bases respectively, with 11 bases between them. Notes on the study in general: One cluster of highly shared sequence variants probably arose as a sequencing artifact. Immune exposure information comprised only CMV serostatus. Follow-up analysis seemed to connect common viral pathogens with several of the most significant clusters identified.

Amplification used 60 Vbeta primers and 13 Jbeta primers. Measured with immunoSEQ multiplex PCR; TCRdb has only the in-frame clones, and not every one. This sample has about 200,000 clones, with roughly 80% found just once. This sequence joins TRBV10-3 and TRBJ1-5, with a possible D match to TRBD1 (5 bases). The sequenced sample was PBMCs. The sequence was collected from a man aged 25 to 40 in good health and CMV-seronegative. The CDR3 loop is CAISESDWGDQPQHF. The CDR3 coding sequence is TGTGCCATCAGTGAGTCCGACTGGGGGGATCAGCCCCAGCATTTT.